The entry below describes one T cell receptor (beta chain). The sample comes from a study of tumor-infiltrating lymphocytes in oesophageal squamous cell carcinoma. This CDR3 is built from 14 residues. Germline CDR1 SGHNT, CDR2 YENEEA. TCRdb re-called the PCR reads with MiXCR, one entry per CDR3 protein. The table records over 10,000 distinct CDR3 sequences, roughly half of them present only once. The gene calls are TRBV11-3 and TRBJ2-6; the match to TRBD2 covers 9 bases. The J call is uncertain, as TRBJ2-7 better fits the DNA end. The receptor comes from a male donor with esophageal squamous cell carcinoma. Sequenced input: normal esophageal tissue next to the tumor. This CDR3 reads CASSLASGINEQYF. DNA of the CDR3: TGTGCCAGCAGCTTAGCTAGCGGGATCAACGAGCAGTACTTC.